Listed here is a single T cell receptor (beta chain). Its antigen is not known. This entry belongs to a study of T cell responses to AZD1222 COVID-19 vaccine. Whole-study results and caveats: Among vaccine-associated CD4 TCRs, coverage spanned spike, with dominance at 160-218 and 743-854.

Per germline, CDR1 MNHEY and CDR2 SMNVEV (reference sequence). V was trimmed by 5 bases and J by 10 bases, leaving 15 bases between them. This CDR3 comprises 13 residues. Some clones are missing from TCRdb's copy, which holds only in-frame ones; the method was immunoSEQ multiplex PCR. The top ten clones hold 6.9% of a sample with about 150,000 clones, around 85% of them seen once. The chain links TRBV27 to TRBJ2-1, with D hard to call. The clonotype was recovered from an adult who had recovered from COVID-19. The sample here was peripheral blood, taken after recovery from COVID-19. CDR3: CASSIGQLTEQFF. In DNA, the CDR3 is TGTGCCAGCAGTATTGGCCAGCTGACCGAGCAGTTCTTC.